This entry is about one T cell receptor (beta chain). The sample is drawn from a study of shared clonotypes between healthy human individuals. The CDR3 consists of 15 residues. V was clipped by 5 bases and J by 3 bases, with 16 bases between them. The germline V gene has CDR1 MNHEY and CDR2 SVGAGI. This table comes from immunoSEQ multiplex PCR, and its TCRdb copy is limited to in-frame clones, with some not included. The sample comprises 750,000 to 1,000,000 clones, roughly 92% of which are singletons, and under 30% rests with the top ten. Cells designated naive CD8 were CD45RO-negative and were positively selected for CCR7, with terminally differentiated effector memory CD45RA+ cells excluded.

This clonotype was obtained from a man younger than 45 in good health. The sample was naive CD8+ T cells sorted from blood. This chain joins TRBV6-5 and TRBJ1-2, with TRBD1 as a possible D gene (5 bases). This CDR3 is CASSTKGVLDYGYTF. The CDR3 DNA is TGTGCCAGCAGTACGAAAGGGGTATTGGACTATGGCTACACCTTC.